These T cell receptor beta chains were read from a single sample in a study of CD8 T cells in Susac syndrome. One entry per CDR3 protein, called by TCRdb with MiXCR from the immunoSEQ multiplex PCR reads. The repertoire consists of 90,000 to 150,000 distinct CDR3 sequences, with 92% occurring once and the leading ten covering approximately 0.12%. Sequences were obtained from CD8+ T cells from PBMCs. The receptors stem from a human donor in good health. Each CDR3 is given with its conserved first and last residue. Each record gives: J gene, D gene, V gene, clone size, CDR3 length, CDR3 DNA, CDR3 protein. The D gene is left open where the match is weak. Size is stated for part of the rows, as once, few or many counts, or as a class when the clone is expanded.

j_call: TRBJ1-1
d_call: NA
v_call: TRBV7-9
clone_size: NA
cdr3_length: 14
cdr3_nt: TGTGCCAGCAGCCACAGACAGGAAAACACTGAAGCTTTCTTT
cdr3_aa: CASSHRQENTEAFF

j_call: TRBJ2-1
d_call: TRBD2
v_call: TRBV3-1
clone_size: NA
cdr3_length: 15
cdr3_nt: TGTGCCAGCAGCCAAGGGACTAGCGGGCGCAATGAGCAGTTCTTC
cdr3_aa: CASSQGTSGRNEQFF

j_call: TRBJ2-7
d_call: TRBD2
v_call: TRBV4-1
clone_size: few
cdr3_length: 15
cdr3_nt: TGCGCCAGCAGCCAAGAAGGCGGGGGGACTTACGAGCAGTACTTC
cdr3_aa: CASSQEGGGTYEQYF

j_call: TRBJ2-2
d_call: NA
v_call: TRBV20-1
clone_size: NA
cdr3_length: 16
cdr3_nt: TGCAGTGCTAGAGATCACGGCGGGAAGGCGGGCGGGGAGCTGTTTTTT
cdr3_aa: CSARDHGGKAGGELFF

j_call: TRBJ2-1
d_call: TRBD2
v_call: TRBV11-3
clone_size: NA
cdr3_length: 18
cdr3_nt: TGTGCCAGCAGCCCCGGACTAGGGGAATCGATACAGTACAATGAGCAGTTCTTC
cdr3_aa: CASSPGLGESIQYNEQFF

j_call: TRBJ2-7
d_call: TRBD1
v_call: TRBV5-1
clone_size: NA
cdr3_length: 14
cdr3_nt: TGCGCCAGCAGCTACACGGGACAGGGCTACGAGCAGTACTTC
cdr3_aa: CASSYTGQGYEQYF

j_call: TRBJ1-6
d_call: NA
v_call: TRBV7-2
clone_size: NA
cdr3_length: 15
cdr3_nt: TGTGCCAGCAGCTTGGTCAGAGCCAATAATTCACCCCTCCACTTT
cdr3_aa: CASSLVRANNSPLHF

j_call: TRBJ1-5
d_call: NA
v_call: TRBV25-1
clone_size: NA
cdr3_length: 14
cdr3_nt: TGTGCCAGCAGCTGGACAGATAGCAATCAGCCCCAGCATTTT
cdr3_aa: CASSWTDSNQPQHF

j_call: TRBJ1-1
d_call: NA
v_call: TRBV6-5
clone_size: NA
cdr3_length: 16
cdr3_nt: TGTGCCAGCAGTTACACCTCTCGGGCCGGCGGCGCTGAAGCTTTCTTT
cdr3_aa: CASSYTSRAGGAEAFF

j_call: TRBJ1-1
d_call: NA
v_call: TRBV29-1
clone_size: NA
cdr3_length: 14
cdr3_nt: TGCAGCGTTGCGGCGGGGCCTCAAGGGGCTGAAGCTTTCTTT
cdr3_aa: CSVAAGPQGAEAFF

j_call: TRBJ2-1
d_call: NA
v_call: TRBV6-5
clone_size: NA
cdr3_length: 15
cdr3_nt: TGTGCCAGCAGCCGAGGACAGGACGGGAGGAATGAGCAGTTCTTC
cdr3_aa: CASSRGQDGRNEQFF

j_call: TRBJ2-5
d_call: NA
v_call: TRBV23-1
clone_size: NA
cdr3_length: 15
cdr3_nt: TGCGCCAGCAGTCCCAGGCGTACGTCTCAAGAGACCCAGTACTTC
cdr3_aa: CASSPRRTSQETQYF

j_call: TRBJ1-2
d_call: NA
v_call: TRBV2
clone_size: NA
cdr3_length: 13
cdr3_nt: TGTGCCAGCAGTGTGGGGGGGTCGGGTGGCTACACCTTC
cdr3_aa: CASSVGGSGGYTF

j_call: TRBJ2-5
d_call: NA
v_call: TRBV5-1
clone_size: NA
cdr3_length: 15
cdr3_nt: TGCGCCAGCAGCTTCGGCGGACAGTTCCAAGAGACCCAGTACTTC
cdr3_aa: CASSFGGQFQETQYF

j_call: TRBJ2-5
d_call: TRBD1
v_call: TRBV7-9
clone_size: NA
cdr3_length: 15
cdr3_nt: TGTGCCAGCAGCCCGCAAGGGACAGAGCAAGAGACCCAGTACTTC
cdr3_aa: CASSPQGTEQETQYF

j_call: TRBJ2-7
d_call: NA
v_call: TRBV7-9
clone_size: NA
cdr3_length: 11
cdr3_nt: TGTGCCAGCAGCTCCGACAGTGAGCAGTACTTC
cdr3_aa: CASSSDSEQYF

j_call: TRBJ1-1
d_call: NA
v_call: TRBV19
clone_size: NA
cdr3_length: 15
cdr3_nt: TGTGCCAGTTCGGGGGGGGCACCGAGGAACACTGAAGCTTTCTTT
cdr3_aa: CASSGGAPRNTEAFF

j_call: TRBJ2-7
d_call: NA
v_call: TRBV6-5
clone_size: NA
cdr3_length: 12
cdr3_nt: TGTGCCAGCAGTTCCATCGGAGGGGAGCAGTACTTC
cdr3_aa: CASSSIGGEQYF

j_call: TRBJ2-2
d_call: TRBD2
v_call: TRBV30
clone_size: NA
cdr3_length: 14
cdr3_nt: TGTGCCTGGAGGAAACTAGCGGGAGCCGGGGAGCTGTTTTTT
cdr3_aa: CAWRKLAGAGELFF

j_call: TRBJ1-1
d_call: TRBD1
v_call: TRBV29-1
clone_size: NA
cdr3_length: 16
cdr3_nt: TGCAGCTCAACCGTCGGGGGGGGACAGGGGAGCACTGAAGCTTTCTTT
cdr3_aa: CSSTVGGGQGSTEAFF

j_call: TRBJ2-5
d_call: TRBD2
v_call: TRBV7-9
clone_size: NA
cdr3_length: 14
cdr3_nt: TGTGCCAGCGGACTAGCGGGATATACAGAGACCCAGTACTTC
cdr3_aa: CASGLAGYTETQYF

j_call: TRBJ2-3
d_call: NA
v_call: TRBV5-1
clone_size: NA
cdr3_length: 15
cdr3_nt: TGCGCCAGCAGCTTGGAAGGACAGAAGACAGATACGCAGTATTTT
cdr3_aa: CASSLEGQKTDTQYF

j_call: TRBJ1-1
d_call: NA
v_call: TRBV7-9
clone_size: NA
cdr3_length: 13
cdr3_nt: TGTGCCAGCAGGTCACCGGAAAAGGCTGAAGCTTTCTTT
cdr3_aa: CASRSPEKAEAFF